Sequencing of this T cell receptor (beta chain) was carried out in a study of PD-1 blockade in classical Hodgkin lymphoma (dated by TCRdb to 2020 to 2022). For the wider study: The study used TCR beta sequencing and CyTOF to define a peripheral blood immune signature of response to PD-1 blockade in classical Hodgkin lymphoma.

On this clone: The antigen it binds to is not known. No much larger clone exists at a distance of one base, and base qualities are not known.

The time point tag for this specimen amounts to: cycle 4 day 1 (C4D1), after 6 weeks of nivolumab. Every trial patient had relapsed after autologous stem cell transplantation, and cohorts A, B and C differed in prior brentuximab vedotin exposure. A Miltenyi CD8+ T cell isolation kit was used for magnetic negative selection to purify CD8+ T cells from thawed PBMCs. A total of 50 to 70 patients with relapsed/refractory classical Hodgkin lymphoma made up the trial cohort, and each patient's best overall response was complete response, partial response or progressive disease. Nivolumab dosing was 3 mg/kg intravenously every 2 weeks, continuing until either disease progression or unacceptable toxicity. Single-agent nivolumab was administered to trial patients in the multi-cohort phase II CheckMate 205 trial. An independent review committee assessed best overall response by applying the 2007 International Working Group response criteria. PBMCs from the trial were collected at three points: immediately before nivolumab initiation (C1D1), and during therapy at cycle 2 day 1 and cycle 4 day 1. Peripheral blood was collected in 8 mL Vacutainer Cell Preparation Tubes, from which PBMCs were isolated by centrifugation and then cryopreserved. Purified CD4+ and CD8+ fractions were prepared only for cases in which an additional PBMC sample was available. Magnetically labelled cells were removed on LS columns in a quadroMACS separator, and the flow-through was collected as the purified fraction.

Genomic DNA was extracted with the Qiagen DNeasy kit from unsorted PBMCs and from negatively selected CD4+ and CD8+ fractions. TCR beta CDR3 regions were amplified by immunoSEQ multiplex PCR using primers annealing to V and J segments. A synthetic immune receptor repertoire was used to minimize amplification bias, and any remaining bias was removed computationally after sequencing. As for the original processing: Custom Python scripts were used to quantify repertoire diversity as the Shannon entropy index. Unsorted, CD4+ and CD8+ repertoires were analyzed separately, except for combined analyses in which CD4+ and CD8+ sequences were merged in silico. Clonal expansion was defined as at least a 2-fold frequency increase after treatment relative to C1D1, with a pseudocount of 0.5 for undetected baseline clones. Clones with 0 or 1 copy at C1D1 were classified as singleton clones, and clones with 2 or more copies were classified as non-singleton clones. Clones expanded in unsorted samples were labelled as CD4+, CD8+ or unknown by matching protein sequences in sorted samples from the same patient. Wilcoxon tests on paired samples were used to test diversity changes from C1D1 to C4D1. The table was pulled from immuneACCESS by TCRdb, which kept in-frame rearrangements only. Such tables lose some clones; where checked, under half of the loss comes from unresolved V genes, and the rest has no known cause. The V and J calls and clone size are taken from that table; D and trimming were inferred from the DNA. The sample table contains approximately 11,000 clones; only one count was recorded for roughly 81% of them. In total, the top ten clones hold about 35% of the sample.

What the research found in general, with its limitations: CD4+ but not CD8+ TCR diversity rose significantly by C4D1 (p=0.0027 vs p=0.16), most apparent in complete responders (p=0.02). Trial patients achieving complete response had baseline diversity similar to newly diagnosed patients, whereas partial responders and progressors had significantly lower diversity. Diversity was lower in patients who began nivolumab less than 1 year after ASCT, so these patients were left out of later analyses to avoid confounding by immune reconstitution. Baseline TCR diversity was reported to be lower in newly diagnosed patients than in healthy donors, and even lower in relapsed/refractory patients. The study was limited to a single clinical trial cohort, and causes of repertoire differences, possibly disease activity or prior therapy, remained undefined.

The CDR3 covers 14 residues, taking in both the cysteine and the phenylalanine. Only CDR3 DNA is held: 42 bases, read in frame from base 1. Trimming removed 2 bases from V and 4 bases from J, leaving 9 bases between the germline ends. From the germline V gene (reference sequence), CDR1 is MNHNY and CDR2 is SVGAGI. Here the sequenced sample was CD8+ T cells from blood, taken before the fourth cycle of nivolumab. Here the chain combines TRBV6-6 and TRBJ1-5; perhaps TRBD1 is the D gene, with 5 bases matching. The clonotype comes from a human donor with classical Hodgkin lymphoma. The donor label of this sample is uncertain. The CDR3 amino acid sequence is: CASSYGGWNQPQHF. In nucleotides, the sequence is TGTGCCAGCAGTTACGGGGGTTGGAATCAGCCCCAGCATTTT.